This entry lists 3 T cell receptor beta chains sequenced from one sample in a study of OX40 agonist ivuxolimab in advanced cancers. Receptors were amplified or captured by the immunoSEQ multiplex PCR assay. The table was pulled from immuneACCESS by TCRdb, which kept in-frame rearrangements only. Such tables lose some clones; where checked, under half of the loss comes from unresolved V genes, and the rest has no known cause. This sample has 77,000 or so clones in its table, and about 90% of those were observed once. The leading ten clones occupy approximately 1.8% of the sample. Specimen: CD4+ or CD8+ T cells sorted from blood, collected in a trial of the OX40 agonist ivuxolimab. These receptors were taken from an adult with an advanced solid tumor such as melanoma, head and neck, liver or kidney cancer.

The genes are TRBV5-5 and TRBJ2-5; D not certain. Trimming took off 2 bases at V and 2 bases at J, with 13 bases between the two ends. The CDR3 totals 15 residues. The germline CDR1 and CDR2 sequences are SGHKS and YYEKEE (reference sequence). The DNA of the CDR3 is TGTGCCAGCAGCTTTCAGCCCTCTACACAAGAGACCCAGTACTTC. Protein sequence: CASSFQPSTQETQYF.

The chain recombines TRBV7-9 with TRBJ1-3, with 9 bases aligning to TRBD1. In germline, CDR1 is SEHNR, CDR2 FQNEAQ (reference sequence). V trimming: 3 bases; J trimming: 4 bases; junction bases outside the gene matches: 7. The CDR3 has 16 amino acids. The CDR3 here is CASSFLQGAGGNTIYF. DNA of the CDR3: TGTGCCAGCAGCTTCCTACAGGGGGCGGGCGGAAACACCATATATTTT.

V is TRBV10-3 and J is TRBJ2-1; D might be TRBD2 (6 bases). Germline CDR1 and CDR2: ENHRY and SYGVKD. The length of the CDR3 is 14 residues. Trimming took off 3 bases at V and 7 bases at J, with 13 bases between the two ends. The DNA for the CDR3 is TGTGCCATCAGTGACGGAGGAGGGAAGAATGAGCAGTTCTTC. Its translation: CAISDGGGKNEQFF.